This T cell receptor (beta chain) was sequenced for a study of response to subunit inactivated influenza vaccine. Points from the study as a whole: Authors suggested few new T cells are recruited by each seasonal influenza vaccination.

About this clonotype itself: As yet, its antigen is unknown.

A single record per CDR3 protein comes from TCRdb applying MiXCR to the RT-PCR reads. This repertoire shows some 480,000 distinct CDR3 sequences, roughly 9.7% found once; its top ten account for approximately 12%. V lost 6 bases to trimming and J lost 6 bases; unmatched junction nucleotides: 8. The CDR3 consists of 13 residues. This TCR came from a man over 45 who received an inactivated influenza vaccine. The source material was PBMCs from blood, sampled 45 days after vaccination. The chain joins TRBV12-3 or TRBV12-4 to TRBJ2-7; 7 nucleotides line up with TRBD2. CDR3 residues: CASSPGGKVEQYF. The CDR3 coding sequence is TGTGCCAGCAGCCCCGGGGGGAAGGTCGAGCAGTACTTC.